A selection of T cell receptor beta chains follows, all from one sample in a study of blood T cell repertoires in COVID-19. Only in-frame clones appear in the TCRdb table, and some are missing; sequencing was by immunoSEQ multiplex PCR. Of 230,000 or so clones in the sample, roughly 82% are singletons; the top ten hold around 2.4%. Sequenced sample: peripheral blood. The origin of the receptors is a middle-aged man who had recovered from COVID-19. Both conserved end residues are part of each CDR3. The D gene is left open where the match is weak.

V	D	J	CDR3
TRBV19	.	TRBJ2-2	CASSPSYTGELFF
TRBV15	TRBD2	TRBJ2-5	CATSRTSGRETQYF
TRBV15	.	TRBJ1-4	CATSRDLTGARNEKLFF
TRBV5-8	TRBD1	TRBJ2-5	CASSLIGRGLETQYF
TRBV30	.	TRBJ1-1	CAWMRFMNTEAFF
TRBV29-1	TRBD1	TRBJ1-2	CSVEGQRANYGYTF
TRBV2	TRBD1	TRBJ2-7	CASNIGTVSYEQYF
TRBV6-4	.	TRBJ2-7	CASSGQVRLYEQYF
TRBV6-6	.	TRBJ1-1	CASANMNTEAFF
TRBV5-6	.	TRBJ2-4	CASSHGPPPAKNIQYF
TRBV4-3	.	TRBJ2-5	CASSQAYDRVGTQYF
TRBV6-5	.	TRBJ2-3	CASSLSVDTQYF